This paragraph reports one TCR beta chain. This specimen comes from a study of blood T cell repertoires in COVID-19. About the research overall: Acute and convalescent COVID-19 samples came from the United States, Italy and Spain. T cells, B-cell-depleted T cells, or PBMCs supplied cDNA or gDNA.

Profiled with immunoSEQ multiplex PCR; TCRdb holds only in-frame clones, not every one. The table has a few hundred thousand clones, 80% to 90% seen once; the top ten hold just over 8%. Participant-reported clinical history was the basis for cohort assignment. V was clipped by 3 bases and J by 13 bases; unmatched bases: 11. This CDR3 comprises 14 residues. Germline CDR1 and CDR2: PRHDT and FYEKMQ (reference sequence). This chain joins TRBV13 and TRBJ1-2, with 10 bases lining up with TRBD1. The TCR was taken from an older woman who had recovered from COVID-19. Sequencing was performed on PBMCs or T cells enriched from blood (not recorded which). The CDR3 DNA is TGTGCCAGCAGCTTGCCAGGGACAGGGGAGTATTTCACCTTC. It encodes CASSLPGTGEYFTF. Looking up the rest from reference TRBV13 and TRBJ1-2 gives the full variable domain: AAGVIQSPRHLIKEKRETATLKCYPIPRHDTVYWYQQGPGQDPQFLISFYEKMQSDKGSIPDRFSAQQFSDYHSELNMSSLELGDSALYFCASSLPGTGEYFTFGSGTRLTVV.